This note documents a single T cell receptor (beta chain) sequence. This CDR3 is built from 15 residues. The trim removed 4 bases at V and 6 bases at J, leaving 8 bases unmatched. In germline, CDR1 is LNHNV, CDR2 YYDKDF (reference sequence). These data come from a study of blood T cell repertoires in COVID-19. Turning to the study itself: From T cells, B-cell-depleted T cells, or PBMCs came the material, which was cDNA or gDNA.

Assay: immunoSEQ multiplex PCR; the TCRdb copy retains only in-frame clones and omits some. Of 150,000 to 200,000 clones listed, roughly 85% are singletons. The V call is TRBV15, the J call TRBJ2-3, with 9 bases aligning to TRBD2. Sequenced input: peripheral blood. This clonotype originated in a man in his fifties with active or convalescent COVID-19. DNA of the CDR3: TGTGCCACCAGCATCCCTGGTAGCGGGAGTGATACGCAGTATTTT. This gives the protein CATSIPGSGSDTQYF.